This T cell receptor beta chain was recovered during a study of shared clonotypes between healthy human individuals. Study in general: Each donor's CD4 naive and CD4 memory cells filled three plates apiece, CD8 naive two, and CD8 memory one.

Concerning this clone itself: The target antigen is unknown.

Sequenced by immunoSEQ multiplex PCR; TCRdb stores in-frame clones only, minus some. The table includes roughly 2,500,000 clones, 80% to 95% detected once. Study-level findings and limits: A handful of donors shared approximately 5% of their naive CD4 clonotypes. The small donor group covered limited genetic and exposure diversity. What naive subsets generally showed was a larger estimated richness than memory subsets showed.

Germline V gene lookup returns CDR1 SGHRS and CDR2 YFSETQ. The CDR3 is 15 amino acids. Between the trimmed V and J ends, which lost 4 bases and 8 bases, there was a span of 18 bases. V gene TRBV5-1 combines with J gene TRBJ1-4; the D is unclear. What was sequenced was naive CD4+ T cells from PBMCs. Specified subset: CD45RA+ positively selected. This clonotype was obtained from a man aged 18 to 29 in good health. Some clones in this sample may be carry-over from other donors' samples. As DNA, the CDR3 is TGCGCCAGCAGCCCCGAACCCTCGACTTGGGAAAAACTGTTTTTT. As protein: CASSPEPSTWEKLFF.